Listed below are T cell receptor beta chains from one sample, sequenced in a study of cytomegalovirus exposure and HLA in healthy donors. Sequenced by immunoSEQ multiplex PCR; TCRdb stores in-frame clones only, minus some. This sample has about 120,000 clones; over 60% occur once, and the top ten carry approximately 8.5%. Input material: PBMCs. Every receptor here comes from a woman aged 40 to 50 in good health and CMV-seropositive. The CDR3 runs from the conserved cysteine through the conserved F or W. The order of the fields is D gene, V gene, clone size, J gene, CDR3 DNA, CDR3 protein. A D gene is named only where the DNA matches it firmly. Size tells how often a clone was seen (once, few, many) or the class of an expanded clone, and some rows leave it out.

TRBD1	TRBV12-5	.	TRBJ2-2	TGTGCTAGTGGTTTGGTAGGGGGACAGGGGGCTACGGCCGGGGAGCTGTTTTTT	CASGLVGGQGATAGELFF
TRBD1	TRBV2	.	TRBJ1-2	TGTGCCAGCAGCGCCGACAGGGTGGGAGGCTACACCTTC	CASSADRVGGYTF
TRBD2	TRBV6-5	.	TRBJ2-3	TGTGCCAGCAGTTACTTCGGGACTAGCGGGGGAGATACGCAGTATTTT	CASSYFGTSGGDTQYF
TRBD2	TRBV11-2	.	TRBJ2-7	TGTGCCAGCAGCTCAAAGACTAGCGGGAGGAACGAGCAGTACTTC	CASSSKTSGRNEQYF
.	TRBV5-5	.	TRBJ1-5	TGTGCCAGCAGCTTGTTCTCAGCGGGGGAGTATCAGCCCCAGCATTTT	CASSLFSAGEYQPQHF
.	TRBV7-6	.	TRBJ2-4	TGTGCCAGCAGCTTAGCGGCCAGCCTAGACAAAAACATTCAGTACTTC	CASSLAASLDKNIQYF
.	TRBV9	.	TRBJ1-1	TGTGCCAGCAGCCTGACAGGATCGAACACTGAAGCTTTCTTT	CASSLTGSNTEAFF
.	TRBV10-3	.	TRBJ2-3	TGTGCCATCAGTGTGGGGGGACCACCAACGGATACGCAGTATTTT	CAISVGGPPTDTQYF
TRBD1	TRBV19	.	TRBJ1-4	TGTGCCAGTAGTACCACCTTGGACAGGGGGCGTGAAAAACTGTTTTTT	CASSTTLDRGREKLFF
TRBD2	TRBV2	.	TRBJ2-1	TGTGCCAGCAGTGAATTCTGGGCGGGGGGGGGTAATGAGCAGTTCTTC	CASSEFWAGGGNEQFF
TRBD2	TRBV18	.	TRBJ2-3	TGTGCCAGCTCACCACAACATTTGGCGGGGGGGGCAGATACGCAGTATTTT	CASSPQHLAGGADTQYF
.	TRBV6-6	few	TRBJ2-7	TGTGCCAGCAGTTATTCCGCACCGAGGTCCTACGAGCAGTACTTC	CASSYSAPRSYEQYF
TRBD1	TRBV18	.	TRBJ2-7	TGTGCCAGCTCACCAGCAAGACAGGGCCCGTACGAGCAGTACTTC	CASSPARQGPYEQYF
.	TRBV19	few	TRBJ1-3	TGTGCCAGTAGTCCACAAGGGGCCGCTGGCTCTGGAAACACCATATATTTT	CASSPQGAAGSGNTIYF
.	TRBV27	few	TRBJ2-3	TGTGCCAGCAGTTTAGCGGGACCGGGAGTGAGCACAGATACGCAGTATTTT	CASSLAGPGVSTDTQYF
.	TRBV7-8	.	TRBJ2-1	TGTGCCAGCACCCATCGGAGTAGCGTCGGCCAGTCAGGGGGGTACAATGAGCAGTTCTTC	CASTHRSSVGQSGGYNEQFF
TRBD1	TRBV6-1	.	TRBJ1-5	TGTGCCACCAGGTGGCCAGGGGGCAGTCAGCCCCAGCATTTT	CATRWPGGSQPQHF
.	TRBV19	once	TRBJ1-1	TGTGCCAGTAGTGCGGGACCGCTGAACACTGAAGCTTTCTTT	CASSAGPLNTEAFF
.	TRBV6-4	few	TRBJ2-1	TGTGCCAGCAGTGGCACTGAGGGTCATGAGCAGTTCTTC	CASSGTEGHEQFF
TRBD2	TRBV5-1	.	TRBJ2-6	TGCGCCAGCAGCTTGGTTCTAGCGGCAATGGGGACCTCTGGGGCCAACGTCCTGACTTTC	CASSLVLAAMGTSGANVLTF
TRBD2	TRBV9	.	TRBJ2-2	TGTGCCAGCAGCGAGGGAGGGGTAGGCGGAGCGAACACCGGGGAGCTGTTTTTT	CASSEGGVGGANTGELFF
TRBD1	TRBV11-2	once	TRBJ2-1	TGTGCCAGCTGGGGGGGACAGGGTTACAATGAGCAGTTCTTC	CASWGGQGYNEQFF
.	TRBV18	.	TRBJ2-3	TGTGCCAGCTCACCACCGGGTGGGCCTAGCACAGATACGCAGTATTTT	CASSPPGGPSTDTQYF
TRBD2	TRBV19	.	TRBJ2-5	TGTGCCAGTAGTCAACTAGCGGGGGAGACCCAGTACTTC	CASSQLAGETQYF
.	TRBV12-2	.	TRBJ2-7	TGTGCAAGTCGCCCCCCGGGGGACGAGCAGTACTTC	CASRPPGDEQYF
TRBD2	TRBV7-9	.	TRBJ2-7	TGTGCCAGCAGCCCAGCGGGAGCGGGACATGCATCCTACGAGCAGTACTTC	CASSPAGAGHASYEQYF
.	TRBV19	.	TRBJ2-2	TGTGCCAGCCCTAGCTCCGACACCGGGGAGCTGTTTTTT	CASPSSDTGELFF
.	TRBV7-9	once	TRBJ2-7	TGTGCCAGCAGCTTAGTTAGCGACGAGCAGTACTTC	CASSLVSDEQYF
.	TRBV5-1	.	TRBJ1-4	TGCGCCAGTTCTATATGGGGGGGTGCAACTAATGAAAAACTGTTTTTT	CASSIWGGATNEKLFF